Sequencing of this TCR beta chain was carried out in a study of cytomegalovirus exposure and HLA in healthy donors. PCR employed 60 Vbeta and 13 Jbeta primers. This table comes from immunoSEQ multiplex PCR, and its TCRdb copy is limited to in-frame clones, with some not included. This sample's table reports some 200,000 clones. CDR3 length: 15 residues. V gave up 7 bases and J gave up 1 base, with 16 bases separating them. Germline-derived CDR1 and CDR2 are SNHLY and FYNNEI. This rearrangement joins TRBV2 to TRBJ1-1, with D possibly matching TRBD1 (5 bases). The TCR comes from a girl aged 2-10 years in good health and CMV-seropositive. Sequenced sample: PBMCs. Here the CDR3 reads CASNTGPNGNTEAFF. CDR3 coding DNA: TGTGCCAGCAACACAGGCCCTAATGGGAACACTGAAGCTTTCTTT.